The 15 T cell receptor beta chains below all came from one sample that was sequenced in a study of T cells expressing NK-cell markers. From the 5' RACE reads, TCRdb lists one entry per CDR3 protein and no DNA. The specimen's table records some 300,000 distinct CDR3 sequences. The sample taken for sequencing was blood T cells: a sorted CD56 or NKG2C T cell subset, CD4+ or CD8+ T cells, or bulk PBMC T cells (not recorded which). Receptors originate from a man in his late teens or twenties in good health.

The chain has TRBV20-1 and TRBJ1-2. Germline assignment: CDR1 DFQATT and CDR2 SNEGSKA (reference sequence). The length of the CDR3 is 12 residues. This chain's CDR3 is CSAILLSYGYTF.

The chain recombines TRBV12-3 or TRBV12-4 with TRBJ1-5; there is no DNA to check the TCRdb D call of TRBD1. The CDR3 length is 13 residues. The CDR3 sequence: CASSFGKGQPQHF.

The chain links TRBV5-1 to TRBJ2-1; TCRdb's assignment of TRBD2 cannot be checked, as there is no DNA. In germline, CDR1 is SGHRS, CDR2 YFSETQ. This CDR3 contains 16 residues. The CDR3 loop reads CASSPEASGGFDEQFF.

The J gene is TRBJ1-2, the V gene TRBV4-1; TCRdb designates TRBD1, a call that cannot be tested without DNA. The CDR3 runs to 16 residues. Germline V lookup: CDR1 MGHRA, CDR2 YSYEKL. The CDR3 sequence is CASSLPGQEANYGYTF.

The J gene is TRBJ2-5, the V gene TRBV15; with no DNA, the TCRdb D assignment of TRBD1 cannot be verified. CDR3 length: 15 residues. Looked up from germline, CDR1 is LNHNV and CDR2 is YYDKDF (reference sequence). This chain's CDR3 is CATSTGQGTQETQYF.

The V call is TRBV10-3, the J call TRBJ2-7; the TRBD1 assignment by TCRdb is unverifiable without DNA. CDR1 is ENHRY and CDR2 is SYGVKD in the germline V gene. This CDR3 is 15 amino acids long. This CDR3 reads CAISGGQGSYYEQYF.

The genes are TRBV20-1 and TRBJ1-2. Germline V gives CDR1 DFQATT, CDR2 SNEGSKA (reference sequence). This CDR3 is built from 12 residues. CDR3 protein: CSAETSVEGYTF.

The V call is TRBV9, the J call TRBJ2-1; the TRBD2 assignment by TCRdb is unverifiable without DNA. Per germline, CDR1 SGDLS and CDR2 YYNGEE. The length of the CDR3 is 13 residues. CDR3 protein: CASSVGAGNEQFF.

The V and J genes are TRBV5-5 and TRBJ2-3; TCRdb outputs TRBD1, but without DNA this stays unchecked. This CDR3 comprises 14 residues. Per germline, CDR1 SGHKS and CDR2 YYEKEE (reference sequence). The CDR3 is CASRTDRVPDTQYF.

V is TRBV10-3 and J is TRBJ2-5; TCRdb indicates TRBD2, and absent DNA this call remains unverified. The germline V gene has CDR1 ENHRY and CDR2 SYGVKD. CDR3 length: 13 amino acids. CDR3 loop: CAIALSGQETQYF.

The rearrangement uses TRBV29-1 and TRBJ2-3. CDR1 SQVTM and CDR2 ANQGSEA come from the germline V gene. The CDR3 has 16 amino acids. CDR3: CSVEDSYSSSTDTQYF.

The rearrangement joins TRBV29-1 to TRBJ2-5; the D gene TCRdb calls, TRBD1, cannot be checked with no DNA. Germline-derived CDR1 and CDR2 are SQVTM and ANQGSEA. The CDR3 is 13 amino acids. The CDR3 sequence is CSVRGLGPETQYF.

The chain links TRBV7-2 to TRBJ2-3; lacking DNA, the TRBD1 call made by TCRdb goes unchecked. CDR1 and CDR2 (germline): SGHTA, FQGNSA. This CDR3 has 15 amino acids. The CDR3 here is CASSLVPGTTDTQYF.

J is TRBJ1-2 and V is TRBV10-3. CDR1 and CDR2 (germline): ENHRY, SYGVKD. CDR3 length equals 14 residues. The CDR3 sequence: CAISKPTENYGYTF.

The CDR3 loop is CASSGPSGRGEQFF. This chain links TRBV6-4 with TRBJ2-1; TCRdb returns TRBD2, unconfirmable since there is no DNA. Looked up from germline, CDR1 is MRHNA and CDR2 is SNTAGT. The CDR3 runs to 14 residues.